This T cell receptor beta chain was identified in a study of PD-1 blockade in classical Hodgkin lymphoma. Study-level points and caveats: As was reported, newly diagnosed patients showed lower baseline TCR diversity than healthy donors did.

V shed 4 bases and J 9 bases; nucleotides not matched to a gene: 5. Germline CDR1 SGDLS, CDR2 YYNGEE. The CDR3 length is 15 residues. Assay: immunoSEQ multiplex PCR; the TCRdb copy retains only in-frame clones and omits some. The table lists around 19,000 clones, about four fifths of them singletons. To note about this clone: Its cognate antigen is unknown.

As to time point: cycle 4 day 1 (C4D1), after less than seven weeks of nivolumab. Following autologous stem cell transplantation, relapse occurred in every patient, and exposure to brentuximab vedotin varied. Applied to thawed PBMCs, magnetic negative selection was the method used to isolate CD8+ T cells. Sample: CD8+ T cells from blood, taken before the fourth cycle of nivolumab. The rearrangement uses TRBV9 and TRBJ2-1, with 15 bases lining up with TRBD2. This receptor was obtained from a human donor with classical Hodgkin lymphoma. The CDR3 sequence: CASSPGLAGGIEQFF. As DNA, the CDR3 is TGTGCCAGCAGCCCTGGACTAGCGGGGGGGATTGAGCAGTTCTTC. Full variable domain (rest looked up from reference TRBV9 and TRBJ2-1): DSGVTQTPKHLITATGQRVTLRCSPRSGDLSVYWYQQSLDQGLQFLIQYYNGEERAKGNILERFSAQQFPDLHSELNLSSLELGDSALYFCASSPGLAGGIEQFFGPGTRLTVL.